The entry below gives a single T cell receptor (beta chain) sequence along with its context. CDR1 is GTSNPN, CDR2 SVGIG, per germline (reference sequence). The V end was cut by 1 base, the J end by 2 bases, with 13 bases between. CDR3 length: 15 residues. Every TCR cDNA molecule bore its own unique molecular identifier. TCRdb reprocessed the 5' RACE reads via MiXCR and lists one record per CDR3 protein. The sample contains 35,000 or so distinct CDR3 sequences, around 5.2% of which appear only once. As for time point: sample taken at primary tumor resection. Sequencing of whole RNA from tumor, nontumor lung or frozen PBMC involved no sorting. Patients with untreated early-stage non-small cell lung cancer, numbering approximately 79, were the donors. This specimen belongs to a study of spatial heterogeneity in lung cancer. Study overall: Alpha-chain sequences were consistently detected in smaller numbers than beta-chain sequences.

The V call is TRBV30, the J call TRBJ2-3; tentative D call: TRBD2 (5 bases). The sample consisted of PBMCs, taken at surgery. The source is a female donor with early-stage non-small cell lung cancer. CDR3 sequence reads: CAWSAIGVNTDTQYF. CDR3 DNA: TGTGCCTGGAGTGCCATCGGGGTCAACACAGATACGCAGTATTTT. Supplemented by reference TRBV30 and TRBJ2-3, the full variable domain reads SQTIHQWPATLVQPVGSPLSLECTVEGTSNPNLYWYRQAAGRGLQLLFYSVGIGQISSEVPQNLSASRPQDRQFILSSKKLLLSDSGFYLCAWSAIGVNTDTQYFGPGTRLTVL.